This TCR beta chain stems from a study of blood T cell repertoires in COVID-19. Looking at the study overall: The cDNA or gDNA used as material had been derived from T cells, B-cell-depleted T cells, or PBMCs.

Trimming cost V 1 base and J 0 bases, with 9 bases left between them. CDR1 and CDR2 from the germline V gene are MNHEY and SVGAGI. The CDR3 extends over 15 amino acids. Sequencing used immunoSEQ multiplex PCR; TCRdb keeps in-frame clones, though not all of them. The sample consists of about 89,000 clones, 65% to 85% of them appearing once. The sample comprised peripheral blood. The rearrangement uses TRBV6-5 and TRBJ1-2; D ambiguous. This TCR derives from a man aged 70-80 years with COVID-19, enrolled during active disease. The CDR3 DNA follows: TGTGCCAGCAGTTACTACCCCAGTGCTAACTATGGCTACACCTTC. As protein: CASSYYPSANYGYTF.